Listed here are 17 T cell receptor beta chains from one sample, sequenced in a study of T cell changes during pregnancy in multiple sclerosis (dated by TCRdb to between 2018 and 2021). Library preparation employed the immunoSEQ multiplex PCR assay. TCRdb re-hosts the immuneACCESS table, in-frame sequences only. Its copies lack some clones; in the studies checked, an unresolved V gene accounts for under half of them, and the cause for the rest is not known. The table for this sample lists 50,000 to 65,000 clones; 96% of them were counted only once. In total, the top ten clones hold about 2.3% of the sample. This specimen was CD8+ T cells from peripheral blood mononuclear cells, taken after pregnancy. Every receptor here comes from a female donor with multiple sclerosis, enrolled in a pregnancy study.

This clone was seen just once. The V gene is TRBV5-8, the J gene TRBJ2-7; perhaps TRBD1 as D (6 bases). Per the germline V gene, CDR1 is SGHTS and CDR2 is YDEGEE. Trimming took off 3 bases at V and 5 bases at J, with 15 bases between the two ends. The CDR3 has 14 amino acids. The CDR3 loop is CASSSSTGTNEQYF. Here the CDR3 DNA reads TGTGCCAGCAGCTCCTCTACAGGGACAAACGAGCAGTACTTC.

This sequence joins TRBV28 and TRBJ1-3, with 7 bases fitting TRBD1. This CDR3 spans 15 amino acids. Germline V gives CDR1 MDHEN, CDR2 SYDVKM. The trim removed 5 bases at V and 0 bases at J, leaving 4 bases unmatched. The CDR3 loop is CASSLGTDSGNTIYF. As DNA, the CDR3 is TGTGCCAGCAGTCTTGGGACAGACTCTGGAAACACCATATATTTT.

The genes are TRBV11-2 and TRBJ2-1, with D possibly being TRBD1 (5 bases). Trimming removed 4 bases from V and 5 bases from J, with 15 bases in between. The CDR3 is 15 residues long. Germline V gives CDR1 SGHAT, CDR2 FQNNGV. The CDR3 nucleotides read TGTGCCAGCAGCTCAGGGTATTCGGAAAACAATGAGCAGTTCTTC. Its protein is CASSSGYSENNEQFF.

The rearrangement uses TRBV11-2 and TRBJ2-7; possibly TRBD2 for D (5 bases). Germline V CDR1 and CDR2: SGHAT, FQNNGV. The CDR3 consists of 15 residues. V shed 5 bases and J shed 4 bases, with 18 bases lying between them. CDR3: CASSPPSGSLYEQYF. The DNA of the CDR3 is TGTGCCAGCAGCCCCCCATCGGGATCACTTTACGAGCAGTACTTC.

This chain links TRBV5-1 with TRBJ2-3; 12 positions agree with TRBD2. Germline CDR1 SGHRS, CDR2 YFSETQ. CDR3 length: 15 residues. V gave up 5 bases and J gave up 5 bases; unmatched junction bases: 6. Here the CDR3 DNA reads TGCGCCAGCAGGAGACTAGCGGGAGACGGAGATACGCAGTATTTT. Translating it yields CASRRLAGDGDTQYF.

The chain combines TRBV7-9 with TRBJ1-1; 12 nucleotides match TRBD1. Germline V lookup: CDR1 SEHNR, CDR2 FQNEAQ (reference sequence). The CDR3 runs 18 residues. Trimming cost V 2 bases and J 2 bases; bases outside gene matches: 9. The CDR3 DNA reads as TGTGCCAGCAGCTTAAGAGGGACAGGGGGCCCGGGTAACACTGAAGCTTTCTTT. Encoded protein: CASSLRGTGGPGNTEAFF. Based on the CDR3 plus reference TRBV7-9 and TRBJ1-1, the full variable domain is DTGVSQNPRHKITKRGQNVTFRCDPISEHNRLYWYRQTLGQGPEFLTYFQNEAQLEKSRLLSDRFSAERPKGSFSTLEIQRTEQGDSAMYLCASSLRGTGGPGNTEAFFGQGTRLTVV.

The chain employs TRBV11-3 and TRBJ2-7; 7 bases align to TRBD2. Germline assignment: CDR1 SGHNT and CDR2 YENEEA. The V and J ends lost 5 bases and 6 bases, in that order; junction bases with no gene match: 7. CDR3 length: 13 amino acids. The CDR3 coding sequence is TGTGCCAGCAGCCCGAGGGAGGGTGGCGAGCAGTACTTC. Its translation is CASSPREGGEQYF.

This chain links TRBV5-1 with TRBJ2-1; 7 nucleotides match TRBD2. CDR3 length equals 17 residues. V dropped 0 bases and J dropped 4; count of bases not matched to a gene: 10. Germline-derived CDR1 and CDR2 are SGHRS and YFSETQ. The CDR3 DNA sequence: TGCGCCAGCAGCTTGGCGGGAGGCGCCCTCGGGTACAATGAGCAGTTCTTC. Its translation is CASSLAGGALGYNEQFF.

V and J are TRBV6-1 and TRBJ2-7, with a possible D match to TRBD1 (5 bases). The CDR3 is 16 amino acids. Germline values: CDR1 MNHNS, CDR2 SASEGT. Trimming shortened V by 3 bases and J by 0 bases, and 15 bases separated the two germline ends. CDR3 sequence: CASSEFLGLPSYEQYF. DNA of the CDR3: TGTGCCAGCAGTGAGTTCTTGGGGCTGCCCTCCTACGAGCAGTACTTC.

V is TRBV10-1 and J is TRBJ1-5, with 7 bases aligning to TRBD1. The CDR3 spans 17 residues. Germline V gene lookup returns CDR1 WNHNN and CDR2 SYGVQD (reference sequence). V was clipped by 0 bases and J by 0 bases; unmatched bases: 5. The CDR3 bases are TGCGCCAGCAGTGAGTCCGGACAGGCTCATAGCAATCAGCCCCAGCATTTT. This encodes CASSESGQAHSNQPQHF.

The chain couples TRBV28 to TRBJ2-5; TRBD2 matches at 10 bases. Trimming cost V 4 bases and J 5 bases; bases outside gene matches: 10. The germline V gene has CDR1 MDHEN and CDR2 SYDVKM. CDR3 size: 16 residues. Written as DNA, the CDR3 is TGTGCCAGCAGTTCTCCCCGGACTAGCGGTATTGAGACCCAGTACTTC. This sequence encodes CASSSPRTSGIETQYF.

The CDR3 loop reads CASSFGQGPLYEQYF. In DNA form, the CDR3 reads TGTGCCAGCAGCTTTGGACAGGGGCCCCTCTACGAGCAGTACTTC. The rearrangement joins TRBV7-8 to TRBJ2-7, with 9 bases aligning to TRBD1. The CDR3 spans 15 residues. Trimming at V came to 3 bases and at J to 3 bases, leaving 6 bases not matched to a gene. Germline V gene data show CDR1 as SGHVS and CDR2 as FQNEAQ.

The V and J genes are TRBV15 and TRBJ2-2; D is undetermined. The CDR3 is 14 amino acids. Germline V lookup: CDR1 LNHNV, CDR2 YYDKDF (reference sequence). V dropped 5 bases and J dropped 1 base, with 8 bases sitting between them. The CDR3, as DNA: TGTGCCACCAGCTTTGGCGGGAACACCGGGGAGCTGTTTTTT. Its protein product is CATSFGGNTGELFF. Complete variable domain (other parts from reference TRBV15 and TRBJ2-2): DAMVIQNPRYQVTQFGKPVTLSCSQTLNHNVMYWYQQKSSQAPKLLFHYYDKDFNNEADTPDNFQSRRPNTSFCFLDIRSPGLGDTAMYLCATSFGGNTGELFFGEGSRLTVL.

This clone was seen a single time. Other DNA variants within this sample encode the same CDR3. CDR3 protein: CASSLGGGYEQYF. In nucleotides, the CDR3 is TGTGCCAGCAGCTTAGGTGGAGGATACGAGCAGTACTTC. This chain joins TRBV7-9 and TRBJ2-7; tentative D call: TRBD2 (5 bases). Germline CDR1 and CDR2: SEHNR and FQNEAQ (reference sequence). This CDR3 has 13 amino acids. With 1 base removed from V and 4 bases from J, the gap between germline ends came to 8 bases.

V usage is TRBV19 and J usage is TRBJ2-5, with TRBD1 matching 9 bases. CDR1 LNHDA and CDR2 SQIVND come from the germline V gene (reference sequence). The CDR3 extends over 17 amino acids. After removal of 8 bases from V and 0 bases from J, the junction contained 13 bases not matched to a gene. CDR3 region: CASATGGETMYQETQYF. CDR3 DNA sequence: TGTGCCAGTGCGACAGGGGGAGAAACCATGTACCAAGAGACCCAGTACTTC.

The V call is TRBV5-1, the J call TRBJ2-7; the D gene is possibly TRBD1 (6 bases). Between the trimmed V and J ends, which lost 0 bases and 3 bases, there was a span of 10 bases. The germline V gene encodes CDR1 SGHRS and CDR2 YFSETQ. The CDR3 totals 14 residues. The CDR3 is CASSLEGQFYEQYF. CDR3 sequence (DNA): TGCGCCAGCAGCTTGGAAGGACAGTTCTACGAGCAGTACTTC. The full variable domain, rest sourced from reference TRBV5-1 and TRBJ2-7, is KAGVTQTPRYLIKTRGQQVTLSCSPISGHRSVSWYQQTPGQGLQFLFEYFSETQRNKGNFPGRFSGRQFSNSRSEMNVSTLELGDSALYLCASSLEGQFYEQYFGPGTRLTVT.

The chain has TRBV28 and TRBJ2-7; perhaps TRBD2 as D (5 bases). CDR1 MDHEN and CDR2 SYDVKM come from the germline V gene. V was pared by 3 bases and J by 0 bases, with 15 bases between. The CDR3 covers 16 residues. The CDR3 is CASSLLEGDPSYEQYF. CDR3 coding DNA: TGTGCCAGCAGTTTGCTTGAGGGCGATCCCTCCTACGAGCAGTACTTC.